This T cell receptor beta chain was sequenced for a study of breast tumors, draining lymph nodes, adjacent tissues. TCRdb re-derived calls from the multiplex PCR reads in MiXCR, one entry per CDR3 protein. This sample yields approximately 200,000 distinct CDR3 sequences, of which approximately 33% are seen a single time; over 4% belongs to the top ten. Breast cancer patients provided tissue from their axillary draining lymph nodes. Points on this clonotype: Germline is not matched at one junction end, which may reflect a read error.

The CDR3 runs 16 residues. This rearrangement joins TRBV12-3 or TRBV12-4 to TRBJ2-1, with 12 bases identical to TRBD2. The clonotype was recovered from a female donor with breast cancer. Some clones in this sample may be carry-over from other donors' samples. Sequencing used axillary lymph node tissue. CDR3 residues: CVSSLSGTSGSDEQLF. DNA of the CDR3: TGTGTCAGCAGTCTCTCCGGGACTAGCGGGTCTGATGAGCAGCTCTTC.